This T cell receptor (beta chain) was captured in a study of blood T cell repertoires in COVID-19. On the study more broadly: The United States, Italy and Spain were the sources of the acute and convalescent COVID-19 samples. Sample material is recorded as cDNA or gDNA derived from T cells, B-cell-depleted T cells, or PBMCs.

The length of the CDR3 is 13 residues. Looked up from germline, CDR1 is SGHTA and CDR2 is FQGNSA. The V segment lost 1 base and the J segment 6 bases; nucleotides outside the gene matches: 2. Those who participated ranged in age from roughly 18 to 90 years and resided in about two dozen US areas. How the authors handled the data: Estimation of nucleated cell counts was performed using reference gene primer amplification. The repertoire was sequenced with immunoSEQ multiplex PCR; TCRdb's copy has only in-frame clones and lacks some. The V and J calls and clone size come from that table; D and trimming were worked out from the DNA. The sample consists of 250,000 to 350,000 clones, 90% of them appearing once.

This chain connects TRBV7-2 to TRBJ1-1, with TRBD1 identical over 7 bases. The clonotype was recovered from a woman aged 25-40 years who had recovered from COVID-19. The sequencing sample was made of PBMCs or T cells enriched from blood (not recorded which). CDR3 nucleotide sequence: TGTGCCAGCAGCTTAGAGGGGGCCGCTGAAGCTTTCTTT. Its protein product is CASSLEGAAEAFF.